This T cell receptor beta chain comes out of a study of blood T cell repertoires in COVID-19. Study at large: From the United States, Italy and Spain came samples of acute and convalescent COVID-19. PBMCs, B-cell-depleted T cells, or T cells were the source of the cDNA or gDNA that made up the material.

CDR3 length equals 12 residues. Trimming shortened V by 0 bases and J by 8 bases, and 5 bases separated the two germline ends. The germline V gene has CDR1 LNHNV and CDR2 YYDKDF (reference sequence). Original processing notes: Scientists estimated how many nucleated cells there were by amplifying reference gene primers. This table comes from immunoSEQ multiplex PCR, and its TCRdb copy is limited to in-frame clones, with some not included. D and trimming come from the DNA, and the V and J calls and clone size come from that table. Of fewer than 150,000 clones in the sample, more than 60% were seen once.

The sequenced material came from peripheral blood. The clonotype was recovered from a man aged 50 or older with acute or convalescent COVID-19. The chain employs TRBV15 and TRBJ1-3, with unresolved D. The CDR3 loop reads CATSRDRDTIYF. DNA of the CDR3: TGTGCCACCAGCAGAGATCGAGACACCATATATTTT.